This T cell receptor (beta chain) was identified during a study of T cell changes during pregnancy in multiple sclerosis. Sequencing was performed with immunoSEQ multiplex PCR; in TCRdb, only in-frame clones are kept and a portion is missing. The sample contains roughly 42,000 clones, around 90% of which appear only once. Comments on this clone: The junction shows a germline mismatch at one end, possibly a read error.

CDR1 and CDR2 from the germline V gene are SSHAT and FNYEAQ (reference sequence). This CDR3 contains 16 residues. The input for sequencing was CD4+ T cells from peripheral blood mononuclear cells, taken in the second trimester of pregnancy. V and J are TRBV7-7 and TRBJ2-5; D perhaps matches TRBD2 (6 bases). This TCR was sampled from a female donor in good health, enrolled as a control in a pregnancy study. CDR3 sequence: CASSLVGGSSQETQYF. In DNA form, the CDR3 reads TGTGCTAGCAGCTTAGTGGGGGGATCGTCCCAAGAGACCCAGTACTTC.